Below, 7 T cell receptor beta chains from the same sample are listed, as sequenced in a study of control samples from healthy donors and cancer patients. TCRdb's table, derived via immunoSEQ multiplex PCR, lists solely in-frame clones and lacks some. In the table there are 100,000 to 150,000 clones, roughly 91% of which are singletons. The specimen was blood. The receptors stem from a man aged 35-49 years in good health.

This chain connects TRBV6-1 to TRBJ1-2, with a possible D match to TRBD1 (5 bases). The CDR3 covers 15 residues. Trimming pared 0 bases from V and 8 bases from J, leaving 16 bases between. Germline V gene lookup returns CDR1 MNHNS and CDR2 SASEGT. CDR3 in amino acids: CASSEATGWGSGYTF. The CDR3 coding sequence is TGTGCCAGCAGTGAAGCGACGGGTTGGGGGTCGGGCTACACCTTC.

The sample holds many counts of this clone. The V call is TRBV19, the J call TRBJ2-7; no clear D gene. The CDR3 runs to 15 residues. Trimming pared 5 bases from V and 6 bases from J, leaving 20 bases between. The V gene's germline CDR1 is LNHDA and CDR2 SQIVND (reference sequence). In DNA form, the CDR3 reads TGTGCCAGTAGTCCAGCCCCGCTAGGGTGGAGCGAGCAGTACTTC. This translates into CASSPAPLGWSEQYF.

The chain joins TRBV29-1 to TRBJ1-2, with TRBD1 identical over 9 bases. The germline V gene encodes CDR1 SQVTM and CDR2 ANQGSEA. CDR3 length: 14 residues. V was clipped by 5 bases and J by 6 bases; unmatched bases: 10. The CDR3: CSVQWGTGWDGYTF. DNA of the CDR3: TGCAGCGTTCAGTGGGGGACAGGGTGGGATGGCTACACCTTC.

The rearrangement links TRBV12-5 to TRBJ1-1; no clear D. The V gene lost 1 base and the J gene lost 11 bases, with 11 bases spanning the gap. This CDR3 comprises 12 residues. CDR1 LGHNT and CDR2 FRNRAP come from the germline V gene. For the CDR3, the DNA is TGTGCTAGTGGTTTGGATCGGGTTACTGCTTTCTTT. Amino acids: CASGLDRVTAFF.

This chain connects TRBV5-1 to TRBJ1-4, with D perhaps TRBD1 (6 bases). The CDR3 covers 14 residues. The germline V gene encodes CDR1 SGHRS and CDR2 YFSETQ. V lost 0 bases, J lost 10 bases, and 13 bases lay in between. The CDR3 DNA is TGCGCCAGCAGCTTGGAGGGGGGGCTCGTAAAACTGTTTTTT. It translates to CASSLEGGLVKLFF. The full variable domain, in which reference TRBV5-1 and TRBJ1-4 provide the parts outside the CDR3, is KAGVTQTPRYLIKTRGQQVTLSCSPISGHRSVSWYQQTPGQGLQFLFEYFSETQRNKGNFPGRFSGRQFSNSRSEMNVSTLELGDSALYLCASSLEGGLVKLFFGSGTQLSVL.

V gene TRBV2 combines with J gene TRBJ2-5, with D perhaps assigned TRBD1 or TRBD2 (5 bases each). The CDR3 is made up of 13 amino acids. Per germline, CDR1 SNHLY and CDR2 FYNNEI. V lost 3 bases, J lost 7 bases, and 12 bases lay in between. The CDR3 loop is CASSESRDGTQYF. The CDR3 nucleotides read TGTGCCAGCAGTGAGTCTAGGGACGGGACCCAGTACTTC.

For this clone: The junction departs from the called germline gene at one end, perhaps through a read error. The CDR3 DNA sequence: TGCGCCCGCAGCTTGGGGGGGGGTGATAATTCACCCCTCCACTTT. It specifies CARSLGGGDNSPLHF. V and J are TRBV5-1 and TRBJ1-6, with a possible D match to TRBD1 (5 bases). CDR3 length equals 15 residues. The germline V gene encodes CDR1 SGHRS and CDR2 YFSETQ. Complete variable domain (other parts from reference TRBV5-1 and TRBJ1-6): KAGVTQTPRYLIKTRGQQVTLSCSPISGHRSVSWYQQTPGQGLQFLFEYFSETQRNKGNFPGRFSGRQFSNSRSEMNVSTLELGDSALYLCARSLGGGDNSPLHFGNGTRLTVT.